This T cell receptor beta chain originates from a study of breast tumors, draining lymph nodes, adjacent tissues. Findings and limits, study-wide: Data fit most tumor T cells coming from lymph node, expanding in tumor. Luminal-like breast cancer showed significantly higher tumor–nontumor repertoire similarity than basal-like. Tumor TCR diversity was below lymph nodes but above nontumor tissue. Data only fit, rather than demonstrated, lymph node origin of most tumor T cells.

Many counts were recorded for this clonotype. Its antigen is still unknown. The V gene lost 0 bases and the J gene lost 0 bases, with 4 bases spanning the gap. The CDR3 is 13 amino acids. From germline, CDR1 is DFQATT and CDR2 SNEGSKA (reference sequence). TCRdb processed the multiplex PCR reads anew with MiXCR; each CDR3 protein has one entry. The sample lists fewer than 150,000 distinct CDR3 sequences, 21% occurring once. Axillary draining lymph nodes of breast cancer patients supplied the node samples. Sequenced input: axillary lymph node tissue. This TCR was recovered from a female donor with breast cancer. Some clones in this sample may be carry-over from other donors' samples. V usage is TRBV20-1 and J usage is TRBJ2-3; D gene ambiguous. The CDR3 bases are TGCAGTGCTAGAGATAGTAGCACAGATACGCAGTATTTT. It translates to CSARDSSTDTQYF.